One sample yielded the 28 T cell receptor beta chains listed below, sequenced in a study of CXCR3-negative and CXCR3-positive naive CD8 T cells. TRB cDNA was prepared as libraries by UMI-labeled 5' RACE. TCRdb reprocessed the 5' RACE reads; each CDR3 protein has one entry and no DNA is given. This sample contains roughly 100,000 distinct CDR3 sequences. The antigens for these receptors are not known. Overall study results and limits: More hydrophobic TRB CDR3s were found in CXCR3-positive naive cells than in CXCR3-negative naive cells.

Material for sequencing was naive CXCR3+ CD8+ T cells from blood. Subset of the sample: CD45RO-CCR7+CD27+CD95- naive CD8+ T cells expressing CXCR3 (TNR3+). Receptor source: a human donor in good health. Some clones in this sample may be carry-over from other donors' samples.

The chain carries TRBV7-3 and TRBJ2-1; TCRdb names TRBD1, which stays unverified in the absence of DNA. CDR1 is SGHTA, CDR2 FQGTGA, per germline. The CDR3 has 12 amino acids. CDR3 in amino acids: CASSFQGDEQFF.

The chain has TRBV5-5 and TRBJ2-7. CDR1 and CDR2 from the germline V gene are SGHKS and YYEKEE (reference sequence). The CDR3 runs 14 residues. The CDR3 is CASSLGPTGLEQYF. Full variable domain (outside the CDR3, taken from reference TRBV5-5 and TRBJ2-7): DAGVTQSPTHLIKTRGQQVTLRCSPISGHKSVSWYQQVLGQGPQFIFQYYEKEERGRGNFPDRFSARQFPNYSSELNVNALLLGDSALYLCASSLGPTGLEQYFGPGTRLTVT.

The rearrangement links TRBV27 to TRBJ2-7. This CDR3 spans 13 amino acids. CDR1 is MNHEY and CDR2 is SMNVEV in the germline V gene (reference sequence). The CDR3 loop is CASSLTATYEQYF.

The V gene is TRBV12-5, the J gene TRBJ2-3; the TCRdb D gene call, TRBD2, has no DNA to confirm it. The CDR3 loop spans 15 amino acids. The V gene's germline CDR1 is LGHNT and CDR2 FRNRAP. CDR3: CASESAGPYTDTQYF. The full variable domain, in which reference TRBV12-5 and TRBJ2-3 provide the parts outside the CDR3, is DARVTQTPRHKVTEMGQEVTMRCQPILGHNTVFWYRQTMMQGLELLAYFRNRAPLDDSGMPKDRFSAEMPDATLATLKIQPSEPRDSAVYFCASESAGPYTDTQYFGPGTRLTVL.

The CDR3 sequence is CASSSRTGDEQFF. The V call is TRBV27, the J call TRBJ2-1; the TCRdb call, TRBD1, lacks DNA for checking. The CDR3 loop spans 13 amino acids. Germline V gene lookup returns CDR1 MNHEY and CDR2 SMNVEV (reference sequence).

The chain joins TRBV11-1 to TRBJ2-1. Germline CDR1 and CDR2: SGHAT and FQDESV (reference sequence). The CDR3 is made up of 13 amino acids. Here the CDR3 reads CASSLATIREQFF.

The CDR3 protein is CASRETGTYEQYF. V usage is TRBV25-1 and J usage is TRBJ2-7; TCRdb gives TRBD1 as the D gene, but with no DNA this cannot be confirmed. The germline CDR1 and CDR2 sequences are MGHDK and SYGVNS. CDR3 length equals 13 residues.

V is TRBV20-1 and J is TRBJ2-5; the D gene TCRdb calls, TRBD2, cannot be checked with no DNA. CDR1 is DFQATT, CDR2 SNEGSKA, per germline (reference sequence). The CDR3 is made up of 14 amino acids. Here the CDR3 reads CSALDLAGKETQYF.

V is TRBV21-1 and J is TRBJ2-7; TCRdb proposes TRBD1, but this gene call is untestable without DNA. TRBV21-1 constitutes a pseudogene. The CDR3 totals 15 residues. The CDR3 is CASIDRDRSPYEQYF.

The rearrangement uses TRBV29-1 and TRBJ1-1; no DNA is available, so the TRBD1 call from TCRdb remains unchecked. There are 11 residues in the CDR3. Germline V CDR1 and CDR2: SQVTM, ANQGSEA. CDR3 loop: CSGTVNTEAFF.

CDR3 sequence reads: CASSWGGNTEAFF. The V call is TRBV11-2, the J call TRBJ1-1; TCRdb indicates TRBD1, and absent DNA this call remains unverified. This CDR3 has 13 amino acids. CDR1 is SGHAT, CDR2 FQNNGV, per germline.

The chain links TRBV24-1 to TRBJ2-7; TCRdb selects TRBD1, and the lack of DNA leaves this call unchecked. Looked up from germline, CDR1 is KGHDR and CDR2 is SFDVKD. The CDR3 length is 15 residues. The CDR3 here is CATSDRGQLSYEQYF.

The chain is built from TRBV20-1 and TRBJ2-7. The CDR3 consists of 13 residues. Germline CDR1 DFQATT, CDR2 SNEGSKA (reference sequence). The chain's CDR3 is CSPSSRTSYEQYF.

The chain employs TRBV30 and TRBJ2-2; with no DNA, the TCRdb D assignment of TRBD1 cannot be verified. This CDR3 has 14 residues. Per germline, CDR1 GTSNPN and CDR2 SVGIG (reference sequence). Here the CDR3 reads CAWSWDSYTGELFF.

The gene calls are TRBV29-1 and TRBJ2-2; TCRdb returns TRBD1, unconfirmable since there is no DNA. CDR1 and CDR2 (germline): SQVTM, ANQGSEA. CDR3 size: 15 residues. CDR3 protein: CSVGRDSLLTGELFF.

The chain has TRBV6-5 and TRBJ2-1; TCRdb designates TRBD2, a call that cannot be tested without DNA. Germline CDR1 and CDR2: MNHEY and SVGAGI. The CDR3 spans 15 residues. Here the CDR3 reads CASSPSGSLYNEQFF.

V usage is TRBV27 and J usage is TRBJ2-1; TCRdb outputs TRBD2, but without DNA this stays unchecked. This CDR3 is 14 amino acids long. CDR1 is MNHEY, CDR2 SMNVEV, per germline (reference sequence). CDR3 amino acids: CASSLLLAGNEQFF.

The chain recombines TRBV7-2 with TRBJ1-2; TCRdb picks TRBD1, but there is no DNA to check that call. The CDR3 is made up of 15 amino acids. CDR1 is SGHTA and CDR2 is FQGNSA in the germline V gene. Here the CDR3 reads CASSFFLGQGYGYTF.

CDR3 amino acids: CASSFQGQGAHNEQFF. The J gene is TRBJ2-1, the V gene TRBV7-9; no DNA is available, so the TRBD1 call from TCRdb remains unchecked. CDR3 length equals 16 residues. From germline, CDR1 is SEHNR and CDR2 FQNEAQ (reference sequence).

This chain links TRBV7-3 with TRBJ2-1. The CDR3 has 13 residues. CDR1 and CDR2 (germline): SGHTA, FQGTGA. The CDR3 is CASSPSLGNEQFF. Using reference TRBV7-3 and TRBJ2-1 for the parts outside the CDR3, the full variable domain is GAGVSQTPSNKVTEKGKYVELRCDPISGHTALYWYRQSLGQGPEFLIYFQGTGAADDSGLPNDRFFAVRPEGSVSTLKIQRTERGDSAVYLCASSPSLGNEQFFGPGTRLTVL.

This rearrangement joins TRBV11-2 to TRBJ2-7; TCRdb outputs TRBD1, but without DNA this stays unchecked. This CDR3 contains 16 residues. The germline CDR1 and CDR2 sequences are SGHAT and FQNNGV. The CDR3 spells CASSLTSGQGSYEQYF. The full variable domain, rest sourced from reference TRBV11-2 and TRBJ2-7, is EAGVAQSPRYKIIEKRQSVAFWCNPISGHATLYWYQQILGQGPKLLIQFQNNGVVDDSQLPKDRFSAERLKGVDSTLKIQPAKLEDSAVYLCASSLTSGQGSYEQYFGPGTRLTVT.

V usage is TRBV3-1 and J usage is TRBJ2-5; TCRdb gives TRBD2 as the D gene, but with no DNA this cannot be confirmed. The CDR3 length is 17 residues. CDR1 is LGHDT and CDR2 is YNNKEL in the germline V gene (reference sequence). The CDR3 is CASSQDPGTSGSETQYF.

V and J are TRBV28 and TRBJ2-6; the D gene TCRdb calls, TRBD1, cannot be checked with no DNA. Germline CDR1 and CDR2: MDHEN and SYDVKM. The CDR3 is 19 amino acids. This chain's CDR3 is CASSSWDSSESSGANVLTF.

The chain uses TRBV5-1 and TRBJ2-1; lacking DNA, the TRBD2 call made by TCRdb goes unchecked. In germline, CDR1 is SGHRS, CDR2 YFSETQ. The CDR3 is 16 amino acids. The CDR3 sequence is CASSLTSPTPYNEQFF.

This chain connects TRBV20-1 to TRBJ2-1; TCRdb selects TRBD2, and the lack of DNA leaves this call unchecked. The CDR3 is 13 residues long. Germline V gene lookup returns CDR1 DFQATT and CDR2 SNEGSKA (reference sequence). The CDR3 loop reads CSARGGDYNEQFF.

The chain carries TRBV12-3 or TRBV12-4 and TRBJ1-1. The CDR3 covers 12 residues. The CDR3 protein is CASSPSHTEAFF.

The chain couples TRBV5-1 to TRBJ2-7. Germline V CDR1 and CDR2: SGHRS, YFSETQ. This CDR3 comprises 14 residues. The CDR3 spells CASSLGGAAYEQYF.

The CDR3 reads CSVEDGGTLTNYGYTF. The chain recombines TRBV29-1 with TRBJ1-2. CDR1 is SQVTM and CDR2 is ANQGSEA in the germline V gene. CDR3 length equals 16 residues.